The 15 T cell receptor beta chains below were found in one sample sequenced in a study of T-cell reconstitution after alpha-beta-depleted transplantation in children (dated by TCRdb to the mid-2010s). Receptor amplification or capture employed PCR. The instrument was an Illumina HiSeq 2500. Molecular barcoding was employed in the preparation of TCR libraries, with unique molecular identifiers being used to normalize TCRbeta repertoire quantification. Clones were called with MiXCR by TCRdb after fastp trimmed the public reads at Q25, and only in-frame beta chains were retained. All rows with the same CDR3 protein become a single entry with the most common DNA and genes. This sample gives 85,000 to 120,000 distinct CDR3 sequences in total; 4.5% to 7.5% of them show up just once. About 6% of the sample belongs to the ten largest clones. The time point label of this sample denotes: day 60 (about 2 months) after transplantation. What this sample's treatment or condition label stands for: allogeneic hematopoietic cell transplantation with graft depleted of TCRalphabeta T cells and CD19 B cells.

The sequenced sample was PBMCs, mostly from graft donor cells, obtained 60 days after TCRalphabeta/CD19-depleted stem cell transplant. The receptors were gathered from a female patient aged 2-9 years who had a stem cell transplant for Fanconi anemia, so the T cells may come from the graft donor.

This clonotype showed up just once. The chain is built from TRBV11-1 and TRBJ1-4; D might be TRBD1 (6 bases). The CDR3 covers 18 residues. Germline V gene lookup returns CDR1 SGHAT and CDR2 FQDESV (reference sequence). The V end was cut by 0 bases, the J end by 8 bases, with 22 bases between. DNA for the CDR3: TGTGCCAGCAGCTTAGCCTGGGGCACCGGGACACTTGGGGAAAAACTGTTTTTT. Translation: CASSLAWGTGTLGEKLFF.

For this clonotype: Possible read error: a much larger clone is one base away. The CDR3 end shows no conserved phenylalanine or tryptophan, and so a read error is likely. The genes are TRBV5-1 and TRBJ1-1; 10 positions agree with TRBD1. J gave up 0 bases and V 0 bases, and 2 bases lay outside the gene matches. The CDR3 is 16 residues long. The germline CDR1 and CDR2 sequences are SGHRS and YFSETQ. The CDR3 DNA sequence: TGCGCCAGCAGCTTGGAGGGACAGGGGATGAACACTGAAGCTTTCTTA. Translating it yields CASSLEGQGMNTEAFL.

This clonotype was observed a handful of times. DNA for the CDR3: TGCGCCAGTGCCTGGACTAGCGGGATCTATGAGCAGTTCTTC. This codes for CASAWTSGIYEQFF. This chain uses TRBV5-1 with TRBJ2-1; TRBD2 aligns across 12 bases. The germline V gene encodes CDR1 SGHRS and CDR2 YFSETQ. The CDR3 extends over 14 amino acids. V shed 8 bases, J shed 8 bases, and the junction held 8 bases outside the gene matches.

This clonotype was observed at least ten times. Here the CDR3 reads CSVVKREGQFF. Here the CDR3 DNA reads TGCAGCGTTGTCAAGCGGGAGGGGCAGTTCTTC. The chain combines TRBV29-1 with TRBJ2-1; TRBD2 matches at 10 bases. V was pared by 4 bases and J by 12 bases, with 3 bases of the junction left unmatched. Germline V CDR1 and CDR2: SQVTM, ANQGSEA. The CDR3 is 11 amino acids.

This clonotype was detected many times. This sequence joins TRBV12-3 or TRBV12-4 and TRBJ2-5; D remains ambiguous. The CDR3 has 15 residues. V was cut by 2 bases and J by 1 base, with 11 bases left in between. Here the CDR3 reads CASSLRLDGQETQYF. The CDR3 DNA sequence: TGTGCCAGCAGTTTAAGGCTAGATGGCCAAGAGACCCAGTACTTC.

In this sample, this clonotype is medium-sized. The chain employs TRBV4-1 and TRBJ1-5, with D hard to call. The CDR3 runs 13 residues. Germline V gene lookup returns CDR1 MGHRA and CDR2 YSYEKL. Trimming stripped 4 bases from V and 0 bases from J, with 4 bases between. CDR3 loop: CASSRVSNQPQHF. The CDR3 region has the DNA TGCGCCAGCAGCCGAGTTAGCAATCAGCCCCAGCATTTT.

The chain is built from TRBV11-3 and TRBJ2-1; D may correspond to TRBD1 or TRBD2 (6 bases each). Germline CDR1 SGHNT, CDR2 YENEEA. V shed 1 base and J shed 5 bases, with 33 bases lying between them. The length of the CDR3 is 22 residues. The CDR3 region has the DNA TGTGCCAGCAGCTTAGGATACCGGGGGCGCGGGGAAGGACGGTTATCGAACAATGAGCAGTTCTTC. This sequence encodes CASSLGYRGRGEGRLSNNEQFF.

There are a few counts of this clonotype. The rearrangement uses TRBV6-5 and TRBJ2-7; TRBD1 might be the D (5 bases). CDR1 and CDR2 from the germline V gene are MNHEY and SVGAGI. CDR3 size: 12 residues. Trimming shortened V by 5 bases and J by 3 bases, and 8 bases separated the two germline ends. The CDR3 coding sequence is TGTGCCAGCAGTCAGGACATCTACGAGCAGTACTTC. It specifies CASSQDIYEQYF.

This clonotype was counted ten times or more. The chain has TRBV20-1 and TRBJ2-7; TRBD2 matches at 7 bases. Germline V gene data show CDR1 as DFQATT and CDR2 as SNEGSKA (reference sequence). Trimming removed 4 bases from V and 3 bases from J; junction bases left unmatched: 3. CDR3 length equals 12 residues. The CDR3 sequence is CSANGRIYEQYF. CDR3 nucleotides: TGCAGTGCTAACGGGAGGATCTACGAGCAGTACTTC.

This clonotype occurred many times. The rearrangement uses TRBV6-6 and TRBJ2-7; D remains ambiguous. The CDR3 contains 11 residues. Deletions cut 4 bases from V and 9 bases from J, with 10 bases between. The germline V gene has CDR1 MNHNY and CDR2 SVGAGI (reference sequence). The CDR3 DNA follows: TGTGCCAGCAGTTTCGAATCTGGGCAGTACTTC. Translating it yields CASSFESGQYF.

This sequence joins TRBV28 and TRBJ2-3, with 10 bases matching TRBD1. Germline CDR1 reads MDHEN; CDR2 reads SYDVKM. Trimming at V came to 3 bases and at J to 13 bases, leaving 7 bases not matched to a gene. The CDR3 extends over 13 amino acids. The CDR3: CASSFADRGQKYF. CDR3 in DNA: TGTGCCAGCAGTTTTGCCGACAGGGGGCAAAAGTATTTT. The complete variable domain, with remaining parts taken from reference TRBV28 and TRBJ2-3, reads DVKVTQSSRYLVKRTGEKVFLECVQDMDHENMFWYRQDPGLGLRLIYFSYDVKMKEKGDIPEGYSVSREKKERFSLILESASTNQTSMYLCASSFADRGQKYFGPGTRLTVL.

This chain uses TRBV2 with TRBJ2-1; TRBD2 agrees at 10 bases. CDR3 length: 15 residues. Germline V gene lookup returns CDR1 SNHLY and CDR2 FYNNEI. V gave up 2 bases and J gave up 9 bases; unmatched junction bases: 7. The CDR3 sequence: CASSEFKRGGREQFF. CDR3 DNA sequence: TGTGCCAGCAGTGAATTTAAGCGGGGGGGCCGTGAGCAGTTCTTC.

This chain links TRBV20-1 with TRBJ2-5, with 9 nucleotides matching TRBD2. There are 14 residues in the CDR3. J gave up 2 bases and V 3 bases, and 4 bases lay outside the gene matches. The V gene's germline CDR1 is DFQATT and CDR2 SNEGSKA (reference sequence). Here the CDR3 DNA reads TGCAGTGCTAGCCCCCTAGCGGGGCAAGAGACCCAGTACTTC. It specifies CSASPLAGQETQYF.

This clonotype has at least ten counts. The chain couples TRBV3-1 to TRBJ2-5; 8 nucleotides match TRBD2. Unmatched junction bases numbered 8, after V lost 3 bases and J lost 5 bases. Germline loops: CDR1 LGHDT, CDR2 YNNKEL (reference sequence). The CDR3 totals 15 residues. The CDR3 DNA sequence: TGTGCCAGCAGCCAGGACCGGGGGGGCCCTGAGACCCAGTACTTC. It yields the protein CASSQDRGGPETQYF.

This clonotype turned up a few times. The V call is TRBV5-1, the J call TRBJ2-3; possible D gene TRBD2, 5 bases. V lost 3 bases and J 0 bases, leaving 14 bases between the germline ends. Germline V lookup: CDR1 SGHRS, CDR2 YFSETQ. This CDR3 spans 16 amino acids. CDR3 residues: CASSSATSPSTDTQYF. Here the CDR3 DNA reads TGCGCCAGCAGCTCGGCCACTAGTCCCAGCACAGATACGCAGTATTTT. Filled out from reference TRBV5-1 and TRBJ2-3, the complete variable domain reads KAGVTQTPRYLIKTRGQQVTLSCSPISGHRSVSWYQQTPGQGLQFLFEYFSETQRNKGNFPGRFSGRQFSNSRSEMNVSTLELGDSALYLCASSSATSPSTDTQYFGPGTRLTVL.